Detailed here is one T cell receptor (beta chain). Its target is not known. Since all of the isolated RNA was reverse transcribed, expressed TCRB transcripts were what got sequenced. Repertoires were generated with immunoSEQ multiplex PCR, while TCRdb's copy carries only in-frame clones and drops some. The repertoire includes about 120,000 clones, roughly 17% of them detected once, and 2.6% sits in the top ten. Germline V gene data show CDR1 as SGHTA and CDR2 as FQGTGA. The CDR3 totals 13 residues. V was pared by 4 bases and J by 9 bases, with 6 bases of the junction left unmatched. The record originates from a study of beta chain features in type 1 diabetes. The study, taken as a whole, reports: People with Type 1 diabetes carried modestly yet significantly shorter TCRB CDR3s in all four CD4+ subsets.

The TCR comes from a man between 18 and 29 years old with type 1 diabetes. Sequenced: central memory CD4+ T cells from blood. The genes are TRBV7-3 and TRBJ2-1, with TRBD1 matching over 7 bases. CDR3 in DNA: TGTGCCAGCAGCTCCGACAGGGTGGGTGAGCAGTTCTTC. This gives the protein CASSSDRVGEQFF.